These 24 T cell receptor beta chains originate from one sample sequenced in a study of T-cell reconstitution after alpha-beta-depleted transplantation in children. For TCRbeta, the library was prepared with unique molecular identifiers. TCRdb re-called the PCR reads with MiXCR, one entry per CDR3 protein. The sample has about 260,000 distinct CDR3 sequences; approximately 8.9% are singletons. Sequences were derived from PBMCs, mostly from graft donor cells, sampled 180 days after TCRalphabeta/CD19-depleted stem cell transplant. The receptors were gathered from a male patient between 5 and 17 years old who had a stem cell transplant for acute lymphoblastic leukemia, so the T cells may come from the graft donor.

This clonotype was counted ten times or more. The chain uses TRBV7-3 and TRBJ2-7; D remains ambiguous. Germline V gene lookup returns CDR1 SGHTA and CDR2 FQGTGA. The CDR3 length is 13 residues. Trimming shortened V by 5 bases and J by 0 bases, and 8 bases separated the two germline ends. CDR3 in DNA: TGTGCCAGCAGCAAGGCACTCTCCTACGAGCAGTACTTC. It translates to CASSKALSYEQYF.

At least ten counts were recorded for this clonotype. The chain has TRBV6-5 and TRBJ2-7, with D possibly matching TRBD1 (5 bases). From germline, CDR1 is MNHEY and CDR2 SVGAGI. Between the trimmed V and J ends, which lost 6 bases and 0 bases, there was a span of 15 bases. The CDR3 runs 15 residues. The CDR3 spells CASRSWGGASYEQYF. CDR3 nucleotide sequence: TGTGCCAGCAGGTCGTGGGGCGGAGCCTCCTACGAGCAGTACTTC.

The sample holds many counts of this clonotype. The chain recombines TRBV7-8 with TRBJ2-2, with 12 positions matching TRBD2. This CDR3 is 19 amino acids long. CDR1 is SGHVS and CDR2 is FQNEAQ in the germline V gene. V shed 5 bases, J shed 0 bases, and the junction held 10 bases outside the gene matches. This chain's CDR3 is CASSRLGLAGGSNTGELFF. The CDR3 nucleotides are TGTGCCAGCAGCCGCTTAGGGCTAGCGGGGGGGTCGAACACCGGGGAGCTGTTTTTT.

This clonotype was picked up many times. The rearrangement links TRBV3-1 to TRBJ1-5; no firm D call. The CDR3 spans 13 residues. V shed 3 bases and J shed 4 bases, with 7 bases lying between them. Germline CDR1 LGHDT, CDR2 YNNKEL (reference sequence). As DNA, the CDR3 is TGTGCCAGCAGCCATGGGCCTAATCAGCCCCAGCATTTT. It specifies CASSHGPNQPQHF.

This clonotype was counted many times. The gene calls are TRBV3-1 and TRBJ2-2, with TRBD2 identical over 13 bases. The length of the CDR3 is 17 residues. The junction had 5 bases not matched to a gene; V was cut back by 1 base and J by 6 bases. Germline V gives CDR1 LGHDT, CDR2 YNNKEL (reference sequence). In nucleotides, the CDR3 is TGTGCCAGCAGCCAAGTTACTAGCGGGAGGGCCGCCGGGGAGCTGTTTTTT. Translated: CASSQVTSGRAAGELFF.

In this sample, this clonotype turned up many times. The chain links TRBV20-1 to TRBJ2-1; no clear D. The V end lost 8 bases, the J end lost 6 bases, and 17 bases lay between the germline ends. Germline loops: CDR1 DFQATT, CDR2 SNEGSKA (reference sequence). This CDR3 has 13 residues. Here the CDR3 reads CSPWKPWSNEQFF. CDR3 coding DNA: TGCAGTCCCTGGAAGCCTTGGAGCAATGAGCAGTTCTTC.

At least ten counts were recorded for this clonotype. V and J are TRBV7-3 and TRBJ1-6; weak D call: TRBD1 (6 bases). V lost 5 bases, J lost 9 bases, and 17 bases lay in between. The CDR3 extends over 15 amino acids. Germline CDR1 and CDR2: SGHTA and FQGTGA. CDR3: CASSPGGGQASPLHF. CDR3 nucleotide sequence: TGTGCCAGCAGCCCGGGTGGGGGACAAGCTTCACCCCTCCACTTT. The full variable domain, with the rest looked up from reference TRBV7-3 and TRBJ1-6, is GAGVSQTPSNKVTEKGKYVELRCDPISGHTALYWYRQSLGQGPEFLIYFQGTGAADDSGLPNDRFFAVRPEGSVSTLKIQRTERGDSAVYLCASSPGGGQASPLHFGNGTRLTVT.

This clonotype was counted ten times or more. This chain connects TRBV24-1 to TRBJ1-2; D gene uncertain. With 5 bases removed from V and 3 bases from J, the gap between germline ends came to 24 bases. The CDR3 is 18 residues long. Germline V gives CDR1 KGHDR, CDR2 SFDVKD. The CDR3 DNA reads TGTGCCACCAGTGGATCTTCAGGACCTATGCGTAGGGACTATGGCTACACCTTC. Its translation is CATSGSSGPMRRDYGYTF.

This clonotype has a count of ten or more. This chain connects TRBV7-9 to TRBJ2-1; possibly TRBD1 for D (5 bases). The germline V and J ends were trimmed by 11 bases and 6 bases, with 11 bases remaining between them. The CDR3 totals 11 residues. Germline V gene sequence: CDR1 SEHNR, CDR2 FQNEAQ (reference sequence). DNA of the CDR3: TGTGCCTCCAGAAGGGGCAATGAGCAGTTCTTC. It translates to CASRRGNEQFF.

This clonotype was seen ten or more times. The V and J genes are TRBV18 and TRBJ2-7; 7 bases match TRBD2. Germline V CDR1 and CDR2: KGHSH, LQKENI. The CDR3 contains 13 residues. Trimming cost V 3 bases and J 7 bases; bases outside gene matches: 6. CDR3 coding DNA: TGTGCCAGCTCACCGTGGGCGGGAGCGGAGCAGTACTTC. Amino acids: CASSPWAGAEQYF.

This clonotype appeared a few times. The chain couples TRBV18 to TRBJ1-1; 8 bases line up with TRBD1. The CDR3 totals 16 residues. Per the germline V gene, CDR1 is KGHSH and CDR2 is LQKENI. The junction had 10 bases not matched to a gene; V was cut back by 6 bases and J by 1 base. The CDR3 coding sequence is TGTGCCAGCTCCGACCGGACAGGGTTGAGGAACACTGAAGCTTTCTTT. Translated: CASSDRTGLRNTEAFF.

This clonotype was observed at least ten times. The rearrangement links TRBV5-5 to TRBJ2-7; 10 bases are a match to TRBD1. V shed 1 base, J shed 5 bases, and the junction held 9 bases outside the gene matches. This CDR3 has 16 amino acids. CDR1 is SGHKS and CDR2 is YYEKEE in the germline V gene (reference sequence). CDR3 sequence reads: CASSLSRGQGNNEQYF. CDR3 DNA: TGTGCCAGCAGCTTGAGTCGGGGACAGGGGAACAACGAGCAGTACTTC.

This clonotype was counted ten times or more. The chain joins TRBV29-1 to TRBJ2-1; TRBD2 matches at 11 bases. Losses at the gene ends were 8 bases for V and 12 bases for J; bases not matched to a gene: 9. CDR3 length: 12 amino acids. Looked up from germline, CDR1 is SQVTM and CDR2 is ANQGSEA. The CDR3 is CSHSGGAGWQFF. For the CDR3, the DNA is TGCAGCCATAGCGGGGGGGCCGGATGGCAGTTCTTC.

The V and J genes are TRBV29-1 and TRBJ1-1; D is ambiguous. The CDR3 totals 10 residues. Trimming took off 7 bases at V and 8 bases at J, with 11 bases between the two ends. Germline assignment: CDR1 SQVTM and CDR2 ANQGSEA. As DNA, the CDR3 is TGCAGCGCGCTTGGCAAGGAAGCTTTCTTT. Its translation: CSALGKEAFF.

A few counts support this clonotype. This rearrangement joins TRBV15 to TRBJ1-1; D uncertain. Trimming took off 3 bases at V and 1 base at J, with 18 bases between the two ends. Germline CDR1 is LNHNV and CDR2 is YYDKDF (reference sequence). This CDR3 region has 17 residues. In DNA form, the CDR3 reads TGTGCCACCAGCAGCCAGTATCCGGTCCTGGGGAACACTGAAGCTTTCTTT. It is translated as CATSSQYPVLGNTEAFF.

Ten or more counts support this clonotype. The chain is built from TRBV13 and TRBJ2-5; D gene uncertain. Germline V gene data show CDR1 as PRHDT and CDR2 as FYEKMQ (reference sequence). Deletions cut 3 bases from V and 4 bases from J, with 6 bases between. The CDR3 extends over 12 amino acids. The CDR3 nucleotides read TGTGCCAGCAGCTTGGGGATAGAGACCCAGTACTTC. It codes for CASSLGIETQYF.

The J gene is TRBJ2-6, the V gene TRBV7-9, with D possibly matching TRBD1 (6 bases). V was pared by 5 bases and J by 4 bases, with 15 bases between. The CDR3 has 16 residues. Looked up from germline, CDR1 is SEHNR and CDR2 is FQNEAQ (reference sequence). CDR3 amino acids: CASSPSPGAGANVLTF. CDR3 DNA: TGTGCCAGCAGCCCGAGCCCAGGGGCCGGGGCCAACGTCCTGACTTTC.

Details on this clonotype: This may be a read error, as it is one base from a much larger clone. V and J are TRBV7-9 and TRBJ1-1; no clear D gene. Trimming shortened V by 5 bases and J by 5 bases, and 15 bases separated the two germline ends. Germline assignment: CDR1 SEHNR and CDR2 FQNEAQ (reference sequence). The CDR3 loop spans 14 amino acids. The CDR3 region has the DNA TGTGCCAGCAGCCCCCCGGGCCTACCAACTGAAGCTTTCTTT. It encodes CASSPPGLPTEAFF.

For this clonotype: A much larger clone differs by one base, so this may be a read error. The chain joins TRBV12-3 or TRBV12-4 to TRBJ2-5; 7 bases match TRBD2. The CDR3 totals 13 residues. J gave up 9 bases and V 5 bases, and 9 bases lay outside the gene matches. The CDR3 region has the DNA TGTGCCAGCAGTGACAGTCACCGGGGGGCCCAGTACTTC. Protein sequence: CASSDSHRGAQYF.

At least ten counts were recorded for this clonotype. This CDR3 is CASRGGGNTEAFF. CDR3 bases: TGTGCCAGCCGTGGTGGGGGGAACACTGAAGCTTTCTTT. V gene TRBV6-1 combines with J gene TRBJ1-1; D is perhaps TRBD1 (5 bases). Germline CDR1 and CDR2: MNHNS and SASEGT. There are 13 residues in the CDR3. V lost 8 bases and J 1 base, leaving 11 bases between the germline ends.

In this sample, this clonotype turned up many times. This chain links TRBV12-5 with TRBJ1-1; D is ambiguous. The germline V gene has CDR1 LGHNT and CDR2 FRNRAP. This CDR3 has 13 amino acids. The germline V and J ends were trimmed by 6 bases and 2 bases, with 10 bases remaining between them. CDR3: CASGSTVNTEAFF. CDR3 coding DNA: TGTGCTAGTGGATCAACAGTAAACACTGAAGCTTTCTTT. The variable domain in full, completed from reference TRBV12-5 and TRBJ1-1, reads DARVTQTPRHKVTEMGQEVTMRCQPILGHNTVFWYRQTMMQGLELLAYFRNRAPLDDSGMPKDRFSAEMPDATLATLKIQPSEPRDSAVYFCASGSTVNTEAFFGQGTRLTVV.

The chain combines TRBV7-9 with TRBJ1-4; the D is unclear. The CDR3 is 14 residues long. Looked up from germline, CDR1 is SEHNR and CDR2 is FQNEAQ (reference sequence). Deletions cut 2 bases from V and 8 bases from J, with 12 bases between. CDR3: CASSLTAGSEKLFF. CDR3 DNA: TGTGCCAGCAGCTTAACGGCGGGTTCGGAAAAACTGTTTTTT.

This clonotype was found many times. CDR3 sequence reads: CASSLVGMVNTEAFF. The DNA for the CDR3 is TGTGCCAGCAGCTTAGTGGGGATGGTTAACACTGAAGCTTTCTTT. The V and J genes are TRBV11-2 and TRBJ1-1, with D uncertain. Trimming left V 1 base short and J 2 bases short, with 11 bases between. Germline V gene data show CDR1 as SGHAT and CDR2 as FQNNGV. The CDR3 consists of 15 residues. Based on the CDR3 plus reference TRBV11-2 and TRBJ1-1, the full variable domain is EAGVAQSPRYKIIEKRQSVAFWCNPISGHATLYWYQQILGQGPKLLIQFQNNGVVDDSQLPKDRFSAERLKGVDSTLKIQPAKLEDSAVYLCASSLVGMVNTEAFFGQGTRLTVV.

This clonotype appeared a few times. The CDR3 DNA follows: TGTGCCAGCATCCCATGGGACAGGGTGAAGCCTGAAGCTTTCTTT. Translating gives CASIPWDRVKPEAFF. The chain carries TRBV9 and TRBJ1-1, with 9 bases identical to TRBD1. Germline lookup yields CDR1 SGDLS and CDR2 YYNGEE. The V gene end was trimmed by 6 bases and the J gene end by 6 bases; junction bases not matched to a gene: 12. There are 15 residues in the CDR3.